This entry lists 5 T cell receptor beta chains sequenced from one sample in a study of blood T cells in healthy people across ages. Then a second PCR, running about 6 to 12 cycles, was carried out with a sample-barcoded 5' primer and a J-beta primer mix. TCRdb reanalysed the 5' RACE reads using MiXCR and keeps one entry per CDR3 protein. The repertoire holds about 1.8 million distinct CDR3 sequences, 49% seen once, with approximately 2.1% in the top ten. The sequenced sample consisted of blood. These receptors all stem from a woman aged 40 to 55 in good health.

The V gene is TRBV15, the J gene TRBJ2-3; no firm D call. The CDR3 length is 16 residues. V dropped 0 bases and J dropped 4 bases, with 14 bases sitting between them. Germline V lookup: CDR1 LNHNV, CDR2 YYDKDF (reference sequence). The CDR3 DNA sequence: TGTGCCACCAGCAGAGATTCGGGTATTGGTCCAGATACGCAGTATTTT. This gives the protein CATSRDSGIGPDTQYF.

The V gene is TRBV27, the J gene TRBJ1-5, with D unclear. There are 17 residues in the CDR3. The germline V gene has CDR1 MNHEY and CDR2 SMNVEV (reference sequence). V lost 1 base, J lost 2 bases, and 15 bases lay in between. The CDR3 nucleotides are TGTGCCAGCAGTTTATTGGCAGGTGCCCTTCGCAATCAGCCCCAGCATTTT. Amino acids: CASSLLAGALRNQPQHF.

A few counts support this clonotype. The rearrangement joins TRBV27 to TRBJ1-4; no definite D call. This CDR3 has 15 amino acids. Germline V lookup: CDR1 MNHEY, CDR2 SMNVEV (reference sequence). V was pared by 0 bases and J by 0 bases, with 5 bases between. The CDR3 coding sequence is TGTGCCAGCAGTTTATCGAGGGCAACTAATGAAAAACTGTTTTTT. Protein: CASSLSRATNEKLFF.

The V call is TRBV11-2, the J call TRBJ2-1; D is ambiguous. V was trimmed by 1 base and J by 2 bases, leaving 9 bases between them. Germline CDR1 SGHAT, CDR2 FQNNGV. The CDR3 is 15 amino acids. CDR3 sequence reads: CASSLGSITYNEQFF. For the CDR3, the DNA is TGTGCCAGCAGCTTAGGGTCGATCACCTACAATGAGCAGTTCTTC.

The chain links TRBV11-2 to TRBJ1-2, with no clear D. This CDR3 spans 14 amino acids. V was pared by 7 bases and J by 2 bases, with 14 bases between. In germline, CDR1 is SGHAT, CDR2 FQNNGV. The CDR3 coding sequence is TGTGCCAGCAACCCGTTGGTCATGAACTATGGCTACACCTTC. Protein product: CASNPLVMNYGYTF.